A single sample is the source of the 29 T cell receptor beta chains below, sequenced in a study of cytomegalovirus exposure and HLA in healthy donors (dated by TCRdb to the late 2010s). The library came from the immunoSEQ multiplex PCR assay. For the multiplex PCR, a mixture combining 60 forward primers for TCR Vbeta segments and 13 reverse primers for TCR Jbeta segments was used. TCRdb holds this immuneACCESS table with in-frame rearrangements only. Some clones are missing; in checked studies, unresolved V genes explain under half, and the rest has no known cause. The sample yields under 150,000 clones; less than 80% were counted once. Together, the top ten hold around 4.2% of the sample. What was sequenced was PBMCs. Every receptor here comes from a man in his fifties or sixties in good health and CMV-seropositive.

This chain connects TRBV7-9 to TRBJ2-3; D might be TRBD1 (5 bases). V lost 4 bases, J lost 9 bases, and 11 bases lay in between. CDR1 SEHNR and CDR2 FQNEAQ come from the germline V gene (reference sequence). The CDR3 is 12 residues long. The CDR3 sequence: CASSSGQGTQYF. CDR3 nucleotide sequence: TGTGCCAGCAGCTCTGGACAAGGGACGCAGTATTTT.

The chain couples TRBV5-5 to TRBJ1-1, with 7 bases matching TRBD1. The CDR3 contains 17 residues. Germline-derived CDR1 and CDR2 are SGHKS and YYEKEE (reference sequence). V was pared by 4 bases and J by 1 base, with 13 bases of the junction left unmatched. CDR3 in amino acids: CASSTGTDTFKNTEAFF. The CDR3 DNA reads as TGTGCCAGCAGCACCGGGACAGATACATTTAAGAACACTGAAGCTTTCTTT.

This clone has more than one count but fewer than ten. The chain carries TRBV28 and TRBJ1-5; weak D call: TRBD1 (5 bases). Trimming removed 8 bases from V and 3 bases from J, with 17 bases in between. This CDR3 is built from 15 residues. Germline assignment: CDR1 MDHEN and CDR2 SYDVKM. CDR3 sequence (DNA): TGTGCCAGCCGTTGGGGCGGGACGGCCAATCAGCCCCAGCATTTT. Residues: CASRWGGTANQPQHF.

This clone occurred a few times. The rearrangement links TRBV5-1 to TRBJ2-1; 9 bases agree with TRBD2. Germline lookup yields CDR1 SGHRS and CDR2 YFSETQ. The CDR3 extends over 14 amino acids. With 0 bases clipped from V and 9 bases from J, the junction kept 4 bases outside the gene matches. CDR3 DNA sequence: TGCGCCAGCAGCTTGGATCTAGCGGGGCGTGAGCAGTTCTTC. This sequence encodes CASSLDLAGREQFF.

The CDR3 region has the DNA TGTGCCAGCAGCTCCCAGTCCTCAGGGGAGGGGGAGCTGTTTTTT. Residues: CASSSQSSGEGELFF. The V and J genes are TRBV11-1 and TRBJ2-2, with D tentatively TRBD1 (6 bases). The length of the CDR3 is 15 residues. The germline gives CDR1 SGHAT, CDR2 FQDESV (reference sequence). Trimming took 4 bases from V and 8 from J, leaving 17 bases between them.

The J gene is TRBJ2-5, the V gene TRBV6-5; D unresolved. Germline V gene data show CDR1 as MNHEY and CDR2 as SVGAGI. The CDR3 covers 14 residues. Trimming took 0 bases from V and 11 from J, leaving 16 bases between them. The chain's CDR3 is CASSYSGAAGEQYF. The CDR3, as DNA: TGTGCCAGCAGTTACTCGGGCGCAGCTGGTGAGCAGTACTTC.

This clone was seen a few times. This chain connects TRBV6-4 to TRBJ2-3; tentative D call: TRBD1 (5 bases). The V gene's germline CDR1 is MRHNA and CDR2 SNTAGT. The V and J ends lost 3 bases and 0 bases respectively, with 10 bases between them. This CDR3 is 15 amino acids long. The DNA for the CDR3 is TGTGCCAGCAGTGAGGACAAAACTAGCACAGATACGCAGTATTTT. It yields the protein CASSEDKTSTDTQYF.

This clone was seen only once. The V call is TRBV29-1, the J call TRBJ1-2, with TRBD1 matching 9 bases. Germline V gives CDR1 SQVTM, CDR2 ANQGSEA. The junction had 13 bases not matched to a gene; V was cut back by 6 bases and J by 8 bases. The CDR3 runs 14 residues. The CDR3 sequence: CSVHTGGGRGGYTF. The CDR3 nucleotides read TGCAGCGTACACACAGGGGGCGGAAGGGGAGGCTACACCTTC. The whole variable domain, filled in from reference TRBV29-1 and TRBJ1-2, reads SAVISQKPSRDICQRGTSLTIQCQVDSQVTMMFWYRQQPGQSLTLIATANQGSEATYESGFVIDKFPISRPNLTFSTLTVSNMSPEDSSIYLCSVHTGGGRGGYTFGSGTRLTVV.

J is TRBJ2-3 and V is TRBV6-5, with 9 bases identical to TRBD1. After removal of 4 bases from V and 4 bases from J, the junction contained 9 bases not matched to a gene. The CDR3 covers 16 residues. Germline V gene sequence: CDR1 MNHEY, CDR2 SVGAGI. The CDR3 sequence is CASSSHRDRVPDTQYF. CDR3 in DNA: TGTGCCAGCAGTTCCCACCGGGACAGGGTCCCAGATACGCAGTATTTT.

This chain uses TRBV27 with TRBJ1-2; D is undetermined. Germline loops: CDR1 MNHEY, CDR2 SMNVEV (reference sequence). Deletions cut 6 bases from V and 4 bases from J, with 12 bases between. The CDR3 length is 13 residues. CDR3: CASSPNPPYGYTF. The CDR3 bases are TGTGCCAGCAGCCCCAATCCCCCCTATGGCTACACCTTC.

This clone showed up just a few times. The chain has TRBV6-1 and TRBJ2-3, with a tentative D call TRBD1 (6 bases). Per the germline V gene, CDR1 is MNHNS and CDR2 is SASEGT. V lost 5 bases, J lost 0 bases, and 12 bases lay in between. This CDR3 has 15 amino acids. In nucleotides, the CDR3 is TGTGCCAGCAGTAACCGGGACACCAGCACAGATACGCAGTATTTT. Amino acids: CASSNRDTSTDTQYF.

The rearrangement links TRBV4-1 to TRBJ1-4; no firm D call. Per germline, CDR1 MGHRA and CDR2 YSYEKL. V gave up 4 bases and J gave up 2 bases, with 11 bases separating them. This CDR3 has 15 amino acids. The CDR3: CASSLSVGTNEKLFF. CDR3 sequence (DNA): TGCGCCAGCAGCCTTTCCGTCGGGACTAATGAAAAACTGTTTTTT.

The V call is TRBV5-8, the J call TRBJ1-5, with D possibly TRBD1 on 6 matching bases. The length of the CDR3 is 14 residues. V was pared by 4 bases and J by 4 bases, with 12 bases between. Germline V gene lookup returns CDR1 SGHTS and CDR2 YDEGEE. CDR3 nucleotide sequence: TGTGCCAGCAGCCAACGGACAGTTAATCAGCCCCAGCATTTT. Its translation: CASSQRTVNQPQHF.

The rearrangement links TRBV10-2 to TRBJ2-3, with TRBD2 matching 10 bases. This CDR3 is built from 15 residues. Germline loops: CDR1 WSHSY, CDR2 SAAADI. The V and J ends lost 4 bases and 1 base, in that order; junction bases with no gene match: 2. This chain's CDR3 is CASSVTSGGTDTQYF. DNA of the CDR3: TGCGCCAGCAGTGTTACTAGCGGGGGCACAGATACGCAGTATTTT.

The chain links TRBV25-1 to TRBJ2-7, with TRBD2 as a possible D gene (6 bases). The germline V and J ends were trimmed by 5 bases and 0 bases, with 14 bases remaining between them. CDR1 and CDR2 from the germline V gene are MGHDK and SYGVNS. The CDR3 loop spans 15 amino acids. CDR3 sequence reads: CASSPTGTPSYEQYF. For the CDR3, the DNA is TGTGCCAGCAGTCCTACCGGGACTCCCTCCTACGAGCAGTACTTC.

The V and J genes are TRBV5-1 and TRBJ2-1; 7 bases agree with TRBD1. The length of the CDR3 is 15 residues. From germline, CDR1 is SGHRS and CDR2 YFSETQ. The junction had 13 bases not matched to a gene; V was cut back by 4 bases and J by 9 bases. CDR3 residues: CASSRAGTGEGEQFF. The CDR3 DNA is TGCGCCAGCAGCCGGGCCGGAACAGGGGAAGGTGAGCAGTTCTTC. The variable domain in full, with the rest retrieved from reference TRBV5-1 and TRBJ2-1, is KAGVTQTPRYLIKTRGQQVTLSCSPISGHRSVSWYQQTPGQGLQFLFEYFSETQRNKGNFPGRFSGRQFSNSRSEMNVSTLELGDSALYLCASSRAGTGEGEQFFGPGTRLTVL.

The chain couples TRBV7-2 to TRBJ1-6, with 8 bases identical to TRBD1. The CDR3 is made up of 15 amino acids. The V gene end was trimmed by 5 bases and the J gene end by 10 bases; junction bases not matched to a gene: 10. Germline assignment: CDR1 SGHTA and CDR2 FQGNSA. Here the CDR3 DNA reads TGTGCCAGCAGCCCCGGGGGGACAGGTCGATCACCCCTCCACTTT. It codes for CASSPGGTGRSPLHF. Based on the CDR3 plus reference TRBV7-2 and TRBJ1-6, the full variable domain is GAGVSQSPSNKVTEKGKDVELRCDPISGHTALYWYRQSLGQGLEFLIYFQGNSAPDKSGLPSDRFSAERTGGSVSTLTIQRTQQEDSAVYLCASSPGGTGRSPLHFGNGTRLTVT.

The chain uses TRBV19 and TRBJ1-5; 8 bases fit TRBD1. Germline CDR1 LNHDA, CDR2 SQIVND (reference sequence). J was trimmed by 8 bases and V by 5 bases; bases with no gene match: 11. This CDR3 spans 15 amino acids. CDR3 amino acids: CASSPGQGSWEPQHF. In DNA, the CDR3 is TGTGCCAGTAGTCCCGGACAGGGCTCGTGGGAGCCCCAGCATTTT.

The rearrangement uses TRBV6-5 and TRBJ1-4; D not certain. Trimming pared 9 bases from V and 7 bases from J, leaving 9 bases between. This CDR3 is built from 11 residues. Germline V gene data show CDR1 as MNHEY and CDR2 as SVGAGI. CDR3 nucleotides: TGTGCCAGTCGCTACAGTGAAAAACTGTTTTTT. It yields the protein CASRYSEKLFF.

This clone was counted between two and nine times. The chain uses TRBV6-6 and TRBJ1-4; the match to TRBD1 covers 10 bases. The junction had 0 bases not matched to a gene; V was cut back by 0 bases and J by 5 bases. The CDR3 covers 15 residues. The germline CDR1 and CDR2 sequences are MNHNY and SVGAGI (reference sequence). DNA for the CDR3: TGTGCCAGCAGTTACTCGGGACAGGGGAATGAAAAACTGTTTTTT. It translates to CASSYSGQGNEKLFF.

The chain links TRBV5-1 to TRBJ1-1; D may be TRBD1 (6 bases). The CDR3 sequence is 15 residues long. V gave up 4 bases and J gave up 4 bases, with 17 bases separating them. Germline V gene data show CDR1 as SGHRS and CDR2 as YFSETQ. As DNA, the CDR3 is TGCGCCAGCAGCGGTCGGGACACCGGAACCACTGAAGCTTTCTTT. Protein sequence: CASSGRDTGTTEAFF.

The chain combines TRBV5-1 with TRBJ2-5; no reliable D call. Germline V gene lookup returns CDR1 SGHRS and CDR2 YFSETQ. Trimming stripped 5 bases from V and 4 bases from J, with 9 bases between. The CDR3 is 12 amino acids. CDR3 nucleotide sequence: TGCGCCAGCAGTGACACCGGAGAGACCCAGTACTTC. Encoded protein: CASSDTGETQYF.

This rearrangement joins TRBV6-1 to TRBJ2-7, with 8 bases lining up with TRBD2. Germline V lookup: CDR1 MNHNS, CDR2 SASEGT. The CDR3 loop spans 14 amino acids. The V gene end was trimmed by 8 bases and the J gene end by 0 bases; junction bases not matched to a gene: 6. In DNA, the CDR3 is TGTGCCAGCCTCGGGGGGGCGGGCTCCTACGAGCAGTACTTC. This encodes CASLGGAGSYEQYF.

The CDR3 coding sequence is TGTGCCAGTAAACCAGGGTCCAGCTCTATCGAGCAGTACTTC. Its translation is CASKPGSSSIEQYF. The rearrangement uses TRBV19 and TRBJ2-7, with D perhaps TRBD1 (5 bases). The V end was cut by 7 bases, the J end by 6 bases, with 19 bases between. The germline V gene has CDR1 LNHDA and CDR2 SQIVND (reference sequence). The CDR3 is 14 residues long.

Comment on this clone: Other DNA sequences from this sample encode an identical CDR3 as well. The chain links TRBV6-5 to TRBJ1-2; 9 positions agree with TRBD1. Germline values: CDR1 MNHEY, CDR2 SVGAGI. The trim removed 3 bases at V and 4 bases at J, leaving 6 bases unmatched. The CDR3 is made up of 15 amino acids. CDR3 sequence reads: CASSYAGQGGYGYTF. The CDR3 nucleotides are TGTGCCAGCAGTTATGCGGGACAGGGTGGCTATGGCTACACCTTC.

This chain joins TRBV10-2 and TRBJ1-6, with a tentative D call TRBD1 (5 bases). This CDR3 has 15 residues. With 4 bases removed from V and 3 bases from J, the gap between germline ends came to 10 bases. From germline, CDR1 is WSHSY and CDR2 SAAADI. CDR3 DNA sequence: TGCGCCAGCAGTGGTCCAGACAGCTATAATTCACCCCTCCACTTT. Its protein product is CASSGPDSYNSPLHF.

This clone came up once. This chain links TRBV7-9 with TRBJ1-6; D is perhaps TRBD1 (5 bases). Germline lookup yields CDR1 SEHNR and CDR2 FQNEAQ (reference sequence). This CDR3 spans 15 amino acids. V was shortened by 3 bases and J by 8 bases, with 14 bases between the two germline ends. The CDR3 reads CASSFAGRGHSPLHF. The CDR3 nucleotides read TGTGCCAGCAGCTTCGCAGGGAGGGGACATTCACCCCTCCACTTT.

The V call is TRBV7-2, the J call TRBJ1-2; D unclear. Germline V gene data show CDR1 as SGHTA and CDR2 as FQGNSA. Trimming shortened V by 0 bases and J by 10 bases, and 15 bases separated the two germline ends. The CDR3 length is 14 residues. Here the CDR3 reads CASSLAFGSRDYTF. The CDR3 bases are TGTGCCAGCAGCTTAGCATTCGGGAGTCGGGACTACACCTTC. The whole variable domain, remainder taken from reference TRBV7-2 and TRBJ1-2, is GAGVSQSPSNKVTEKGKDVELRCDPISGHTALYWYRQSLGQGLEFLIYFQGNSAPDKSGLPSDRFSAERTGGSVSTLTIQRTQQEDSAVYLCASSLAFGSRDYTFGSGTRLTVV.

The rearrangement joins TRBV5-6 to TRBJ2-5; possible D gene TRBD2, 5 bases. Trimming left V 4 bases short and J 9 bases short, with 13 bases between. The CDR3 is made up of 12 amino acids. CDR1 and CDR2 (germline): SGHDT, YYEEEE. The CDR3 loop reads CASSVRALAQYF. The CDR3 DNA sequence: TGTGCCAGCAGCGTGAGGGCTCTGGCCCAGTACTTC.